The clone carrying this T cell receptor beta chain occurred a few times. Its cognate antigen is unknown. TCR alpha and TCR beta cDNA libraries carrying sample barcodes and UMIs came from 5'RACE with constant-segment primers. TCRdb re-called the 5' RACE reads through MiXCR, storing one row per CDR3 protein. Of approximately 240,000 distinct CDR3 sequences listed, about a sixth are singletons. This entry comes from a study of T-cell memory formation after mild COVID-19. The germline V gene has CDR1 ENHRY and CDR2 SYGVKD. This CDR3 has 16 amino acids. The junction had 5 bases not matched to a gene; V was cut back by 3 bases and J by 4 bases. General study findings and limits: CD4/CD8 balance characterized clones contracting day 15 to 85, and CD4+ skew characterized later expanders. Among clones peaking at day 37 in the second wave, SARS-CoV-2 specificity remained unconfirmed.

The V and J genes are TRBV10-3 and TRBJ2-3; 12 nucleotides align to TRBD1. The sample taken for sequencing was PBMCs or a T cell subset sorted from them (not recorded which). The TCR was taken from a man aged 18-30 years who had mild COVID-19 (a few samples of this study predate the infection). Cell type and time point are not known. The CDR3 reads CAISDPGQGAADTQYF. In DNA form, the CDR3 reads TGTGCCATCAGTGACCCGGGACAGGGGGCCGCAGATACGCAGTATTTT.